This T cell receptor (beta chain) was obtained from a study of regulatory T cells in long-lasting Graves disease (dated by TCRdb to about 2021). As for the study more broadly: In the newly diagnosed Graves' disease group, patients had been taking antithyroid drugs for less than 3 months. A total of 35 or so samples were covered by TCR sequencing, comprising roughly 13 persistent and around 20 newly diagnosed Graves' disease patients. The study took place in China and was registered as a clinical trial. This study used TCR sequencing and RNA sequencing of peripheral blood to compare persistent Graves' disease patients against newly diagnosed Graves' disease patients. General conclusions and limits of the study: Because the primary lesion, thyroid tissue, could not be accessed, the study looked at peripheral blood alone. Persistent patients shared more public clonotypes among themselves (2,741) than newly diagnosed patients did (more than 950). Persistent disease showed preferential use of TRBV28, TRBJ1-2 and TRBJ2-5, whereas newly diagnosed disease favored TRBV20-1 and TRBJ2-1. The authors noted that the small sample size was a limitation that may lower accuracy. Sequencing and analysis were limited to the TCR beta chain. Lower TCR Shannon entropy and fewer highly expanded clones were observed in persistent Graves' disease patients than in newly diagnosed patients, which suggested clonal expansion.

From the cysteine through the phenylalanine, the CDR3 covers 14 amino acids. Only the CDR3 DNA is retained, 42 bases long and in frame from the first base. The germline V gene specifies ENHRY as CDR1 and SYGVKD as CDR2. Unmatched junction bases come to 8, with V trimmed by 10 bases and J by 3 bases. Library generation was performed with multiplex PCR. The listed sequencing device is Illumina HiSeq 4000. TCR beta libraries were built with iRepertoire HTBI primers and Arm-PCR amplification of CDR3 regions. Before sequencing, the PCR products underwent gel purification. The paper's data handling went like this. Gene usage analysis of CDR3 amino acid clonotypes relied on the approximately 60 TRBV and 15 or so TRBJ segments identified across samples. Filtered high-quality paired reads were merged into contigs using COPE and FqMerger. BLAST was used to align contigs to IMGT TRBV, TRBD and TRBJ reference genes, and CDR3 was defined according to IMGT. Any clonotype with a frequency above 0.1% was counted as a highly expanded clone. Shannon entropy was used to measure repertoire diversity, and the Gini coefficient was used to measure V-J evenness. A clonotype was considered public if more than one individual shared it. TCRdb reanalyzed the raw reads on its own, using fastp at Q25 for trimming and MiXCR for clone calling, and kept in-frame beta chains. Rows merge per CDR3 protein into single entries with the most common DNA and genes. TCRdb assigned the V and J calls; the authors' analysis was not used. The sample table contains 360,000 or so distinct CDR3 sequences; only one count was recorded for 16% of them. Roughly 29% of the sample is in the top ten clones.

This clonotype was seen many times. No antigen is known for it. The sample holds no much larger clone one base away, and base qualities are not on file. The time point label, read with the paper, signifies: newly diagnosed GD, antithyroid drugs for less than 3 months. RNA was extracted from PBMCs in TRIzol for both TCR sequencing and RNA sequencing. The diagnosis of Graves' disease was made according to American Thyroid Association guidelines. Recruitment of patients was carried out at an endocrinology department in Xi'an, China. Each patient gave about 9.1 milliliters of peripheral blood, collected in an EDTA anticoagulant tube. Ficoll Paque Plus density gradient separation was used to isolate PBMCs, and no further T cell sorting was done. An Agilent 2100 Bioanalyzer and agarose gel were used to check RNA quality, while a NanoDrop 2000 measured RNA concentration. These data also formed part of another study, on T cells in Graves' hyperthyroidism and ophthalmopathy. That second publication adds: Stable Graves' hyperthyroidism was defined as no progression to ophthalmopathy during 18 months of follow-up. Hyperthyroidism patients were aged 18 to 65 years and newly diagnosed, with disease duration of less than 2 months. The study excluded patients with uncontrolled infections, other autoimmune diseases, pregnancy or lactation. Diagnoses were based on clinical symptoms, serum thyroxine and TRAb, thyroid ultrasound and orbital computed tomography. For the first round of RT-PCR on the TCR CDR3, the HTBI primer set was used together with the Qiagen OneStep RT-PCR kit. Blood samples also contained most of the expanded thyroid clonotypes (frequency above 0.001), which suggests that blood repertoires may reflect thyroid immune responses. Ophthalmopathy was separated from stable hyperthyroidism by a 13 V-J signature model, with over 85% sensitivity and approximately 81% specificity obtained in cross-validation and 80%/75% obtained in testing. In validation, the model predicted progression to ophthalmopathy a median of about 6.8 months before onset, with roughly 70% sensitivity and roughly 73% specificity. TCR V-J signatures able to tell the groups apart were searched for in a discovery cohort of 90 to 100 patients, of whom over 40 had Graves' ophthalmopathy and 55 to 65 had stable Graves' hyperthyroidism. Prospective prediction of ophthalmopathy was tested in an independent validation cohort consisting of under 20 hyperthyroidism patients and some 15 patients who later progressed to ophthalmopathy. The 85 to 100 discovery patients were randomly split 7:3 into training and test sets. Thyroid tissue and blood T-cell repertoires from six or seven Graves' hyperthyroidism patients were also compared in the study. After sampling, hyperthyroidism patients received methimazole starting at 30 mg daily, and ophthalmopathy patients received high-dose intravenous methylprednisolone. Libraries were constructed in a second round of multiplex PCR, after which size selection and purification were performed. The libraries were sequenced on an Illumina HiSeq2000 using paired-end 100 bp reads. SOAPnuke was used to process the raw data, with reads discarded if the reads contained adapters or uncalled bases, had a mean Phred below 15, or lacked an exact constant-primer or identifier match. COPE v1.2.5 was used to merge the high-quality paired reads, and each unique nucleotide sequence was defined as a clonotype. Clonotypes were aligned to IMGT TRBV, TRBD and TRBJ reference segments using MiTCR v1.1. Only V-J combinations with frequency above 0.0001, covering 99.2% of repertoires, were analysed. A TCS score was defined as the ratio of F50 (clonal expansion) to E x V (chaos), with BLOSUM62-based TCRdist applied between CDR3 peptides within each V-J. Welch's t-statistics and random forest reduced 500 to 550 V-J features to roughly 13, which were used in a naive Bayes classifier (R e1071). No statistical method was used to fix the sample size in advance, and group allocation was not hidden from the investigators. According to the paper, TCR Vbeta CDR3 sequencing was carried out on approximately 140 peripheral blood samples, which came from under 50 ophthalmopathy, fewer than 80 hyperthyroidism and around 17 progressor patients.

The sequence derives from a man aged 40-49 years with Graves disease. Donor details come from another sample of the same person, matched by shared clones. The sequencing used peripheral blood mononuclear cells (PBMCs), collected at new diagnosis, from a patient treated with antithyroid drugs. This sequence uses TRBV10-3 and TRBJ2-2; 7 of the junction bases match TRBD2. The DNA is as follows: TGTGCCACTAGGCGGGGAGGGGACACCGGGGAGCTGTTTTTT. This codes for CATRRGGDTGELFF.